The 8 T cell receptor beta chains below come from one sample, sequenced in a study of T cell responses to AZD1222 COVID-19 vaccine. TCRdb's copy holds only in-frame clones and misses some; the assay was immunoSEQ multiplex PCR. The sample has under 200,000 clones, around 90% seen once. The specimen comprised peripheral blood, sampled 28 days after the second AZD1222 dose. The receptors shown here come from an adult who received the AZD1222 COVID-19 vaccine.

This chain links TRBV7-9 with TRBJ2-2; weak D call: TRBD2 (6 bases). The CDR3 length is 16 residues. Trimming took 4 bases from V and 6 from J, leaving 18 bases between them. From germline, CDR1 is SEHNR and CDR2 FQNEAQ (reference sequence). The CDR3 spells CASSYYSGEGSGELFF. CDR3 nucleotide sequence: TGTGCCAGCAGCTACTATAGCGGAGAAGGGTCCGGGGAGCTGTTTTTT.

Details on this clone: A single base separates this from a much larger clone, so it may be a read error. The J gene is TRBJ1-1, the V gene TRBV6-5; D unclear. Trimming took 5 bases from V and 0 from J, leaving 7 bases between them. The CDR3 length is 13 residues. Germline V gene lookup returns CDR1 MNHEY and CDR2 SVGAGI. The CDR3 here is CASSHTMNTEAFF. The CDR3 region has the DNA TGTGCCAGCAGTCATACAATGAACACTGAAGCTTTCTTT.

V is TRBV28 and J is TRBJ1-4; TRBD1 might be the D (5 bases). The CDR3 sequence is 15 residues long. V dropped 7 bases and J dropped 5 bases, with 17 bases sitting between them. Germline assignment: CDR1 MDHEN and CDR2 SYDVKM. This chain's CDR3 is CASIPGASGNEKLFF. DNA of the CDR3: TGTGCCAGCATCCCCGGGGCCTCGGGAAATGAAAAACTGTTTTTT.

This chain connects TRBV20-1 to TRBJ1-5; 8 nucleotides line up with TRBD1. Germline CDR1 and CDR2: DFQATT and SNEGSKA (reference sequence). V shed 3 bases, J shed 8 bases, and the junction held 6 bases outside the gene matches. CDR3 length equals 13 residues. The DNA of the CDR3 is TGCAGTGCTAGTGAACAGGGGGGGGAGCCCCAGCATTTT. Its translation: CSASEQGGEPQHF.

This chain uses TRBV9 with TRBJ1-1; unclear D gene. Trimming cost V 2 bases and J 1 base, with 9 bases left between them. This CDR3 spans 14 amino acids. The V gene's germline CDR1 is SGDLS and CDR2 YYNGEE. This CDR3 reads CASSVALTNTEAFF. In DNA, the CDR3 is TGTGCCAGCAGCGTGGCGCTGACGAACACTGAAGCTTTCTTT.

Comment on this clone: Other DNA sequences of this sample code for an identical CDR3. The chain employs TRBV9 and TRBJ2-3; 10 nucleotides line up with TRBD2. V lost 0 bases to trimming and J lost 2 bases; unmatched junction nucleotides: 3. In germline, CDR1 is SGDLS, CDR2 YYNGEE. CDR3 length: 16 amino acids. DNA of the CDR3: TGTGCCAGCAGCGTAGCAGCGGGAGGGCCCACAGATACGCAGTATTTT. The encoded protein is CASSVAAGGPTDTQYF.

The chain carries TRBV6-2 or TRBV6-3 and TRBJ1-6; tentative D call: TRBD1 (6 bases). V lost 5 bases and J lost 10, with 12 bases in between. The CDR3 loop spans 13 amino acids. Germline V gene sequence: CDR1 MNHEY, CDR2 SVGEGT. CDR3 sequence reads: CASSPRGSSPLHF. The CDR3 DNA follows: TGTGCCAGCAGTCCGAGGGGGAGCTCACCCCTCCACTTT.

This sequence joins TRBV4-2 and TRBJ1-1; D not certain. This CDR3 has 15 amino acids. The V gene lost 1 base and the J gene lost 1 base, with 10 bases spanning the gap. The V gene's germline CDR1 is LGHNA and CDR2 YNFKEQ. This chain's CDR3 is CASSQARQENTEAFF. The CDR3 DNA follows: TGTGCCAGCAGCCAAGCCCGTCAAGAGAACACTGAAGCTTTCTTT.